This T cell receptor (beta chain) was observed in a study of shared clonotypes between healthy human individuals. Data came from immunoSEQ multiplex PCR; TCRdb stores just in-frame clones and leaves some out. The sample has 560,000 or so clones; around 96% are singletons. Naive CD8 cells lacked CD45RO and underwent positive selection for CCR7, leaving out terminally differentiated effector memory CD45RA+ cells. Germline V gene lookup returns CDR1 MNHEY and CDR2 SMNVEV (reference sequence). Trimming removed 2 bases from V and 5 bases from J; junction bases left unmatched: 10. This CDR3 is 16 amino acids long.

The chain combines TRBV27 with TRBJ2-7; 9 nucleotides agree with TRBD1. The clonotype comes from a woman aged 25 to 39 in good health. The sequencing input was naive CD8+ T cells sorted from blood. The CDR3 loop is CASSLGPGQGLHEQYF. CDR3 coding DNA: TGTGCCAGCAGTTTAGGGCCGGGACAGGGTTTGCACGAGCAGTACTTC.